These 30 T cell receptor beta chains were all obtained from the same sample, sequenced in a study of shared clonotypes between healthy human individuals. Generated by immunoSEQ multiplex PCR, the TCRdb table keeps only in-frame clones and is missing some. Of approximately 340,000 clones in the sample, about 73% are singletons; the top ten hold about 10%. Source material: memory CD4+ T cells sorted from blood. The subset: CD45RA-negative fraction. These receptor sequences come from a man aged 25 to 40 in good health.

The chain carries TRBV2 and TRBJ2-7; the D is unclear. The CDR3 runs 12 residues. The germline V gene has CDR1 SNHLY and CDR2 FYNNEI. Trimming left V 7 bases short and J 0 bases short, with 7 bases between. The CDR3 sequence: CASIPSSYEQYF. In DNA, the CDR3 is TGTGCCAGCATCCCAAGCTCCTACGAGCAGTACTTC.

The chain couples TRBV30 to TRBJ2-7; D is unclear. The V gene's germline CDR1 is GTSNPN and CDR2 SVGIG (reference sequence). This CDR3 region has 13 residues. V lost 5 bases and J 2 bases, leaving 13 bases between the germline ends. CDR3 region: CAWREGFTYEQYF. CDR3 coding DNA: TGTGCCTGGCGCGAAGGGTTCACCTACGAGCAGTACTTC.

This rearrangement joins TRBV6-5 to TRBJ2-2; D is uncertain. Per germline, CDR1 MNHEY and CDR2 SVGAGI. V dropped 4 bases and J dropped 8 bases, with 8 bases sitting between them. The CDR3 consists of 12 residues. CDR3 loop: CASSSFTGELFF. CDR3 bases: TGTGCCAGCAGTTCATTTACGGGGGAGCTGTTTTTT.

Here the CDR3 reads CASSLETVSTEAFF. Written as DNA, the CDR3 is TGTGCCAGCAGCTTGGAGACGGTTTCCACTGAAGCTTTCTTT. V is TRBV5-4 and J is TRBJ1-1, with D uncertain. V shed 0 bases and J shed 4 bases, with 10 bases lying between them. The germline V gene encodes CDR1 SGHNT and CDR2 YYREEE (reference sequence). This CDR3 comprises 14 residues.

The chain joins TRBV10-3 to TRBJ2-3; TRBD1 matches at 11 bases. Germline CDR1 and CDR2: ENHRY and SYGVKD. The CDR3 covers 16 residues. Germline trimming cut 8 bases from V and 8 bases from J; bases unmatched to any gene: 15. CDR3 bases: TGTGCCATCGCGAATGGACAGGGGGCCGGCCCTGGTACGCAGTATTTT. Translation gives CAIANGQGAGPGTQYF.

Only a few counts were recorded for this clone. CDR3 DNA sequence: TGCGCCAGCAGCTTGGGAGTCGGTGGGGGAGGAAACACCATATATTTT. It is translated as CASSLGVGGGGNTIYF. The chain couples TRBV5-1 to TRBJ1-3; D is perhaps TRBD1 (5 bases). V lost 0 bases to trimming and J lost 4 bases, with 14 bases between them. The CDR3 has 16 amino acids. Germline assignment: CDR1 SGHRS and CDR2 YFSETQ.

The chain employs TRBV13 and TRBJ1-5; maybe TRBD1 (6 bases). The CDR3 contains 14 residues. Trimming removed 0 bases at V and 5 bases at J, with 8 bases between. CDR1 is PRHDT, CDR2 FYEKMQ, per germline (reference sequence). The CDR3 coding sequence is TGTGCCAGCAGCTTAGGAGGGACACATCAGCCCCAGCATTTT. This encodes CASSLGGTHQPQHF.

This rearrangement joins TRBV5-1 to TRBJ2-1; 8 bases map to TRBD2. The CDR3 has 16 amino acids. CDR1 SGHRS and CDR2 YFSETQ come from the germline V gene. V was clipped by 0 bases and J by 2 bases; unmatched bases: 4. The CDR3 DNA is TGCGCCAGCAGCTTGGCCGCGGGAGGACCCTACAATGAGCAGTTCTTC. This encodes CASSLAAGGPYNEQFF.

The CDR3 sequence: CASSFPTSLFDNEQFF. For the CDR3, the DNA is TGTGCCAGCAGCTTCCCGACATCCCTCTTTGACAATGAGCAGTTCTTC. The chain couples TRBV5-6 to TRBJ2-1, with D uncertain. V lost 2 bases, J lost 5 bases, and 17 bases lay in between. Germline V lookup: CDR1 SGHDT, CDR2 YYEEEE. The CDR3 consists of 16 residues.

The CDR3 here is CASSDAGTGVTEAFF. CDR3 nucleotides: TGCGCCAGCAGTGACGCAGGGACCGGTGTGACTGAAGCTTTCTTT. The rearrangement uses TRBV10-1 and TRBJ1-1, with a possible D match to TRBD1 (5 bases). CDR1 and CDR2 from the germline V gene are WNHNN and SYGVQD (reference sequence). CDR3 length: 15 residues. Trimming left V 3 bases short and J 5 bases short, with 16 bases between.

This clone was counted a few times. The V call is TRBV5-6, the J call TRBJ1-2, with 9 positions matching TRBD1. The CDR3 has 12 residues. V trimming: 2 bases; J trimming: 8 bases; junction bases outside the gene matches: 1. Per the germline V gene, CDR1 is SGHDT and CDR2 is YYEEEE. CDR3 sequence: CASSLGQGGYTF. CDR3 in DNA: TGTGCCAGCAGCTTAGGACAGGGGGGCTACACCTTC.

CDR3: CASRLSRRSSPGTHNEQFF. The CDR3 DNA is TGTGCAAGTCGCTTATCTCGCCGTTCGTCCCCGGGGACCCACAATGAGCAGTTCTTC. The V call is TRBV12-2, the J call TRBJ2-1. TRBV12-2 is noted as a pseudogene. The CDR3 length is 19 residues.

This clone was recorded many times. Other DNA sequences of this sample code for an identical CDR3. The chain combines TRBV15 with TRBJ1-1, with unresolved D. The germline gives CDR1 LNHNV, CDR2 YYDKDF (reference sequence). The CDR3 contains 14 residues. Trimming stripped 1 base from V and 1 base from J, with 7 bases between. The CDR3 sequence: CATSRAGSNTEAFF. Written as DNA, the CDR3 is TGTGCCACCAGCAGAGCAGGCTCGAACACTGAAGCTTTCTTT.

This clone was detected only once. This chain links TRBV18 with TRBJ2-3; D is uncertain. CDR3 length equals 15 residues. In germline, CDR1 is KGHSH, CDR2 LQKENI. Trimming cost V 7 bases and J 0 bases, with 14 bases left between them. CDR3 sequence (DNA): TGTGCCAGCTACGACGGACGGTCTAGCACAGATACGCAGTATTTT. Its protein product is CASYDGRSSTDTQYF.

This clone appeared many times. CDR3 loop: CASRQTSGFHEQYF. The CDR3 bases are TGTGCCAGCAGACAGACTAGCGGGTTCCACGAGCAGTACTTC. This chain links TRBV6-5 with TRBJ2-7; 10 nucleotides align to TRBD2. The junction had 7 bases not matched to a gene; V was cut back by 6 bases and J by 5 bases. Per germline, CDR1 MNHEY and CDR2 SVGAGI. CDR3 size: 14 residues.

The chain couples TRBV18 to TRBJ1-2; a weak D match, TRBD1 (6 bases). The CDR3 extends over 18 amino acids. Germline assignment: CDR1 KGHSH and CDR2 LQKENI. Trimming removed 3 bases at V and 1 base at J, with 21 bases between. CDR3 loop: CASSPNPGTKDLNYGYTF. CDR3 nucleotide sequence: TGTGCCAGCTCACCTAATCCTGGGACAAAAGACCTTAACTATGGCTACACCTTC.

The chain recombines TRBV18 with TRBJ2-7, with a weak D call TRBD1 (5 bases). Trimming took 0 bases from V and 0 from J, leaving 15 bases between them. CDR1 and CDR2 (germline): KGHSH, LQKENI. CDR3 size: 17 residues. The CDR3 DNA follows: TGTGCCAGCTCACCACCTCCCAGGGATGGATTCTCCTACGAGCAGTACTTC. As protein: CASSPPPRDGFSYEQYF.

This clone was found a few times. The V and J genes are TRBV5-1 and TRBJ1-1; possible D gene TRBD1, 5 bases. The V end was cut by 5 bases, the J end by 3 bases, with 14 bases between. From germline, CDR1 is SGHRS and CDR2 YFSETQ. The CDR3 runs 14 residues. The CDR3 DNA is TGCGCCAGCAGTGACGGGGACGGACACACTGAAGCTTTCTTT. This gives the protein CASSDGDGHTEAFF.

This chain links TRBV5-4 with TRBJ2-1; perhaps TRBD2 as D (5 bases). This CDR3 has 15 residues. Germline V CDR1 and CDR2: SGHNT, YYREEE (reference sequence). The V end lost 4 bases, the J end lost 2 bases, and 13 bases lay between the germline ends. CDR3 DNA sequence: TGTGCCAGCAGCCCGGCGGGCCCCACCTACAATGAGCAGTTCTTC. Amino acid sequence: CASSPAGPTYNEQFF.

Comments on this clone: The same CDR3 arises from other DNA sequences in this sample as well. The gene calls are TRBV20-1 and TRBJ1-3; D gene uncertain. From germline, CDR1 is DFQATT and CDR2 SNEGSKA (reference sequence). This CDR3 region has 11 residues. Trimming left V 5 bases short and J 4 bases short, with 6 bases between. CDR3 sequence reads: CSAARGNTIYF. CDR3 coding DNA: TGCAGTGCTGCCAGAGGAAACACCATATATTTT.

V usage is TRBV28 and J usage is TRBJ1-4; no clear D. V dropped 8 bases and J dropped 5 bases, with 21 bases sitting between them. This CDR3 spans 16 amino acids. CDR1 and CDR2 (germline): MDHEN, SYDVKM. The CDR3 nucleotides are TGTGCCAGCCGAATTCGACCGGGGATATCGAATGAAAAACTGTTTTTT. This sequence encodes CASRIRPGISNEKLFF.

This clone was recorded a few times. This CDR3 reads CASSERGTGSNTGELFF. The CDR3 nucleotides are TGCGCCAGCAGTGAGCGCGGGACAGGATCGAACACCGGGGAGCTGTTTTTT. The chain joins TRBV10-2 to TRBJ2-2; 8 bases agree with TRBD1. This CDR3 spans 17 amino acids. CDR1 WSHSY and CDR2 SAAADI come from the germline V gene. V lost 2 bases and J lost 0; bases outside the gene matches: 5.

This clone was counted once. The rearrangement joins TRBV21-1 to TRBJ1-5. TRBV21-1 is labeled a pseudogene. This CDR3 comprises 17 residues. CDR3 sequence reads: CASSRENTNYSNQPQHF. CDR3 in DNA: TGTGCCAGCAGCCGGGAGAATACCAACTATAGCAATCAGCCCCAGCATTTT.

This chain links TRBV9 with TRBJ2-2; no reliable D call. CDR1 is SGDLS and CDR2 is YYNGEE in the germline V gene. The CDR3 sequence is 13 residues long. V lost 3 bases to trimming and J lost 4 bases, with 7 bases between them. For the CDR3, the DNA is TGTGCCAGCAGCGAAATTGTCACCGGGGAGCTGTTTTTT. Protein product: CASSEIVTGELFF.

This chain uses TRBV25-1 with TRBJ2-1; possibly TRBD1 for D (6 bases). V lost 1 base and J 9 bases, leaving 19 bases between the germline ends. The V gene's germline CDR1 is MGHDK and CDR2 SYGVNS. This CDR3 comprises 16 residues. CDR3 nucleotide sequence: TGTGCCAGCAGTGAATTACAGGGTATCGATGGGGGTGAGCAGTTCTTC. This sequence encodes CASSELQGIDGGEQFF.

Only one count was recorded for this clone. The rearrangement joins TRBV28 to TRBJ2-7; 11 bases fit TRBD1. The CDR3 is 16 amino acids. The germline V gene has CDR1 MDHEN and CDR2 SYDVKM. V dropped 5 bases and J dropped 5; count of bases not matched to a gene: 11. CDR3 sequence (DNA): TGTGCCAGCAGTCCCTATGGAGGACAGGGGGCGAACGAGCAGTACTTC. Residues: CASSPYGGQGANEQYF.

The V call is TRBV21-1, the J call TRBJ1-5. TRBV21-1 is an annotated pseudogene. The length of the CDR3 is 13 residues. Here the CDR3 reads CASSKAGDQPQHF. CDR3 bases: TGTGCCAGCAGCAAAGCGGGGGATCAGCCCCAGCATTTT.

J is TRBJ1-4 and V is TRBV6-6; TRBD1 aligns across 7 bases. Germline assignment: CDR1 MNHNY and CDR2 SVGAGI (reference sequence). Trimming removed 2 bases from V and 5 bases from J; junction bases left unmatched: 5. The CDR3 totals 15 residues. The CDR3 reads CASSYAGTANEKLFF. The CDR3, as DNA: TGTGCCAGCAGTTACGCGGGGACAGCGAATGAAAAACTGTTTTTT.

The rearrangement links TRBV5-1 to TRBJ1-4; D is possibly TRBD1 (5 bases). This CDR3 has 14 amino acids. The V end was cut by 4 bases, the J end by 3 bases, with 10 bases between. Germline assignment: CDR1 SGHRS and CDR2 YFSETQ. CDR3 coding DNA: TGCGCCAGCAGCCCCCAGGGTGCTAATGAAAAACTGTTTTTT. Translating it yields CASSPQGANEKLFF.

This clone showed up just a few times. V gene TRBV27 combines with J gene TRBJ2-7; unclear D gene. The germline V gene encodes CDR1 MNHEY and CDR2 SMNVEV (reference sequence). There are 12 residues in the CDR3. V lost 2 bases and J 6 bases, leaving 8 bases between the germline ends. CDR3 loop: CASSLQHGEQYF. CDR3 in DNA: TGTGCCAGCAGTTTACAGCACGGCGAGCAGTACTTC.